The 23 T cell receptor beta chains given below trace back to one sample, sequenced in a study of T cell responses to AZD1222 COVID-19 vaccine (dated by TCRdb to about 2021). Library preparation employed the immunoSEQ multiplex PCR assay. This immuneACCESS table, as held by TCRdb, lists in-frame sequences with V and J called but not all clones. Of the missing ones, under half trace to an unresolved V gene in checked studies; the others have no known cause. In all, the sample holds about 64,000 clones, and 75% to 85% of those were seen once. The top ten clones comprise roughly 13% of the sample. The sample's time point label is to be understood as: about 28 days (+/-7) after the second vaccine dose. Sequencing used peripheral blood, obtained 28 days after the second AZD1222 dose. The receptors shown here come from an adult who received the AZD1222 COVID-19 vaccine.

The chain joins TRBV30 to TRBJ2-7; possibly TRBD1 for D (5 bases). The CDR3 consists of 13 residues. V was cut by 2 bases and J by 3 bases, with 11 bases left in between. Germline V gene lookup returns CDR1 GTSNPN and CDR2 SVGIG (reference sequence). The CDR3 nucleotides are TGTGCCTGGAGTAAAGGACACCTCTACGAGCAGTACTTC. This gives the protein CAWSKGHLYEQYF.

This clone was detected once. V and J are TRBV3-1 (or the pseudogene TRBV3-2) and TRBJ2-6; TRBD1 matches 9 bases. The length of the CDR3 is 19 residues. Per germline, CDR1 LGHDT and CDR2 YNNKEL (reference sequence). Trimming at V came to 3 bases and at J to 2 bases, leaving 11 bases not matched to a gene. The CDR3 region has the DNA TGTGCCAGCAGCCAGGAACTACAGGGGGCAACGGCTGGGGCCAACGTCCTGACTTTC. Its translation is CASSQELQGATAGANVLTF.

This clone has only one observation. The CDR3 loop is CASSWTGGGWDTEAFF. The CDR3 bases are TGTGCCAGCAGCTGGACAGGGGGAGGGTGGGACACTGAAGCTTTCTTT. V is TRBV5-6 and J is TRBJ1-1, with 10 bases matching TRBD1. J was trimmed by 3 bases and V by 3 bases; bases with no gene match: 8. CDR1 is SGHDT and CDR2 is YYEEEE in the germline V gene. The CDR3 extends over 16 amino acids.

There are a few counts of this clone. The rearrangement links TRBV19 to TRBJ1-6; perhaps TRBD1 as D (5 bases). V lost 6 bases to trimming and J lost 8 bases, with 8 bases between them. Germline V gives CDR1 LNHDA, CDR2 SQIVND (reference sequence). The CDR3 has 12 residues. CDR3 bases: TGTGCCAGTAGGGGGCCATATTCACCCCTCCACTTT. Protein product: CASRGPYSPLHF.

V gene TRBV4-1 combines with J gene TRBJ2-5; either TRBD1 or TRBD2 may supply D (5 bases each). V lost 0 bases and J 5 bases, leaving 13 bases between the germline ends. The CDR3 covers 15 residues. Germline V gene sequence: CDR1 MGHRA, CDR2 YSYEKL. The CDR3 DNA follows: TGCGCCAGCAGCCAAGACCGGGACCCCGCGGAGACCCAGTACTTC. It translates to CASSQDRDPAETQYF.

The V call is TRBV29-1, the J call TRBJ2-6; no definite D call. With 4 bases removed from V and 3 bases from J, the gap between germline ends came to 4 bases. Germline V gene data show CDR1 as SQVTM and CDR2 as ANQGSEA. The CDR3 sequence is 12 residues long. The chain's CDR3 is CSVVDGANVLTF. CDR3 in DNA: TGCAGCGTTGTCGATGGGGCCAACGTCCTGACTTTC.

The rearrangement joins TRBV2 to TRBJ2-3; D remains ambiguous. V was trimmed by 2 bases and J by 6 bases, leaving 9 bases between them. Germline CDR1 SNHLY, CDR2 FYNNEI. The CDR3 is 13 amino acids. CDR3 protein: CASSEYGPDTQYF. The CDR3 nucleotides are TGTGCCAGCAGTGAATATGGGCCGGATACGCAGTATTTT.

The chain is built from TRBV6-5 and TRBJ1-1, with D possibly being TRBD1 (5 bases). The V gene's germline CDR1 is MNHEY and CDR2 SVGAGI. The CDR3 covers 14 residues. Trimming stripped 2 bases from V and 1 base from J, with 8 bases between. The CDR3 protein is CASSYTGSNTEAFF. In DNA form, the CDR3 reads TGTGCCAGCAGTTACACAGGCTCGAACACTGAAGCTTTCTTT.

The chain is built from TRBV2 and TRBJ1-1; D remains unclear. Germline CDR1 reads SNHLY; CDR2 reads FYNNEI. The CDR3 extends over 13 amino acids. Trimming stripped 4 bases from V and 4 bases from J, with 10 bases between. As DNA, the CDR3 is TGTGCCAGCAGTGGGGGTTGGGGCACTGAAGCTTTCTTT. Its protein product is CASSGGWGTEAFF.

This chain connects TRBV5-1 to TRBJ2-3; 8 nucleotides line up with TRBD2. With 7 bases clipped from V and 3 bases from J, the junction kept 13 bases outside the gene matches. From germline, CDR1 is SGHRS and CDR2 YFSETQ. The CDR3 has 16 amino acids. The chain's CDR3 is CASATSVVTGTDTQYF. CDR3 DNA: TGCGCCAGCGCGACTAGCGTCGTCACAGGGACAGATACGCAGTATTTT.

The chain has TRBV9 and TRBJ1-4; D ambiguous. The CDR3 has 14 amino acids. The V end lost 0 bases, the J end lost 4 bases, and 7 bases lay between the germline ends. CDR1 SGDLS and CDR2 YYNGEE come from the germline V gene. CDR3 amino acids: CASSVGAVNEKLFF. DNA for the CDR3: TGTGCCAGCAGCGTAGGGGCAGTTAATGAAAAACTGTTTTTT.

This chain joins TRBV10-3 and TRBJ2-1; TRBD2 aligns across 7 bases. V shed 6 bases and J 5 bases; nucleotides not matched to a gene: 7. Germline CDR1 ENHRY, CDR2 SYGVKD. The CDR3 consists of 14 residues. The CDR3 sequence: CAISVGGENNEQFF. The CDR3 DNA follows: TGTGCCATCAGCGTGGGGGGGGAAAACAATGAGCAGTTCTTC.

This chain links TRBV19 with TRBJ1-5, with 7 nucleotides matching TRBD1. The J segment lost 7 bases and the V segment lost 3 bases, leaving 3 bases of the junction unmatched. The CDR3 runs to 13 residues. Germline CDR1 and CDR2: LNHDA and SQIVND (reference sequence). CDR3 DNA sequence: TGTGCCAGTAGTATCAGGGGGGGCCAGCCCCAGCATTTT. It encodes CASSIRGGQPQHF.

The V call is TRBV6-2 or TRBV6-3, the J call TRBJ1-6, with TRBD1 as a possible D gene (6 bases). This CDR3 is built from 14 residues. CDR1 is MNHEY and CDR2 is SVGEGT in the germline V gene. V was clipped by 4 bases and J by 5 bases, with 9 bases between them. This CDR3 is CASSSGHNNSPLHF. The CDR3 coding sequence is TGTGCCAGCAGTTCGGGACACAATAATTCACCCCTCCACTTT.

V is TRBV7-9 and J is TRBJ1-4; no firm D call. Trimming removed 6 bases at V and 0 bases at J, with 14 bases between. The CDR3 is made up of 16 amino acids. The germline V gene has CDR1 SEHNR and CDR2 FQNEAQ (reference sequence). CDR3 DNA: TGTGCCAGCAGGCTCGGGAGGACCCCAACTAATGAAAAACTGTTTTTT. Protein: CASRLGRTPTNEKLFF. Drawing the rest from reference TRBV7-9 and TRBJ1-4, the complete variable domain is DTGVSQNPRHKITKRGQNVTFRCDPISEHNRLYWYRQTLGQGPEFLTYFQNEAQLEKSRLLSDRFSAERPKGSFSTLEIQRTEQGDSAMYLCASRLGRTPTNEKLFFGSGTQLSVL.

The V gene is TRBV2, the J gene TRBJ1-2, with a weak D call TRBD1 (6 bases). CDR1 SNHLY and CDR2 FYNNEI come from the germline V gene. The CDR3 contains 18 residues. V lost 5 bases to trimming and J lost 1 base, with 23 bases between them. DNA for the CDR3: TGTGCCAGCAGTCAAAGGGGGACTACCCTGGGGAATAACTATGGCTACACCTTC. It codes for CASSQRGTTLGNNYGYTF.

V usage is TRBV5-5 and J usage is TRBJ2-7; D is possibly TRBD1 (5 bases). V lost 4 bases and J 3 bases, leaving 17 bases between the germline ends. This CDR3 has 15 amino acids. Germline V gene sequence: CDR1 SGHKS, CDR2 YYEKEE (reference sequence). CDR3 DNA: TGTGCCAGCAGCCACCCCAGGGAAGGGGTCTACGAGCAGTACTTC. This encodes CASSHPREGVYEQYF. The complete variable domain, with remaining parts taken from reference TRBV5-5 and TRBJ2-7, reads DAGVTQSPTHLIKTRGQQVTLRCSPISGHKSVSWYQQVLGQGPQFIFQYYEKEERGRGNFPDRFSARQFPNYSSELNVNALLLGDSALYLCASSHPREGVYEQYFGPGTRLTVT.

The V and J genes are TRBV27 and TRBJ1-5, with D perhaps matching TRBD1 (5 bases). The CDR3 has 13 residues. The germline CDR1 and CDR2 sequences are MNHEY and SMNVEV (reference sequence). With 6 bases removed from V and 4 bases from J, the gap between germline ends came to 10 bases. DNA of the CDR3: TGTGCCAGCAGAGGGACGGCGAATCAGCCCCAGCATTTT. As protein: CASRGTANQPQHF.

The J gene is TRBJ2-3, the V gene TRBV6-4, with TRBD2 matching 14 bases. The CDR3 extends over 14 amino acids. The germline V gene encodes CDR1 MRHNA and CDR2 SNTAGT. The trim removed 6 bases at V and 5 bases at J, leaving 1 base unmatched. CDR3 amino acids: CASSGTSGGDTQYF. In DNA, the CDR3 is TGTGCCAGCAGCGGGACTAGCGGGGGAGATACGCAGTATTTT.

J is TRBJ1-4 and V is TRBV30, with 8 positions matching TRBD1. The CDR3 is 13 residues long. Germline assignment: CDR1 GTSNPN and CDR2 SVGIG (reference sequence). V was clipped by 7 bases and J by 7 bases; unmatched bases: 8. This chain's CDR3 is CAYRQGPGEKLFF. For the CDR3, the DNA is TGTGCCTATCGACAGGGGCCGGGTGAAAAACTGTTTTTT. The whole variable domain, filled in from reference TRBV30 and TRBJ1-4, reads SQTIHQWPATLVQPVGSPLSLECTVEGTSNPNLYWYRQAAGRGLQLLFYSVGIGQISSEVPQNLSASRPQDRQFILSSKKLLLSDSGFYLCAYRQGPGEKLFFGSGTQLSVL.

The chain combines TRBV4-1 with TRBJ2-1; no clear D gene. CDR3 length equals 13 residues. The V end was cut by 0 bases, the J end by 6 bases, with 6 bases between. Germline values: CDR1 MGHRA, CDR2 YSYEKL. CDR3 sequence: CASSQDYGNEQFF. The CDR3 DNA reads as TGCGCCAGCAGCCAAGATTATGGCAATGAGCAGTTCTTC.

V usage is TRBV3-1 (or the pseudogene TRBV3-2) and J usage is TRBJ1-1; the match to TRBD1 covers 9 bases. The CDR3 contains 14 residues. Germline V gene lookup returns CDR1 LGHDT and CDR2 YNNKEL (reference sequence). V shed 8 bases and J 8 bases; nucleotides not matched to a gene: 12. The CDR3 DNA follows: TGTGCCAGCCATGGAGGGACAGGGAACCGCGAAGCTTTCTTT. This codes for CASHGGTGNREAFF.

V is TRBV6-2 or TRBV6-3 and J is TRBJ1-2, with TRBD1 matching 7 bases. This CDR3 has 18 amino acids. Germline assignment: CDR1 MNHEY and CDR2 SVGEGT. V shed 2 bases and J 5 bases; nucleotides not matched to a gene: 17. The CDR3 here is CASSYPKNGQATNYGYTF. CDR3 bases: TGTGCCAGCAGTTACCCAAAAAATGGACAGGCAACAAATTATGGCTACACCTTC.